These 24 T cell receptor beta chains were sequenced from one sample in a study of shared clonotypes between healthy human individuals. Clones were read by immunoSEQ multiplex PCR, and TCRdb kept only the in-frame ones, dropping some. The sample yields 650,000 to 800,000 clones, roughly two thirds seen once. Source material: memory CD4+ T cells sorted from blood. Subset in this sample: CD45RA-negative fraction. The source of these receptors is a woman in her 30s in good health.

This clone has just a few counts. CDR3 in amino acids: CASSAGTGHTDTQYF. The DNA for the CDR3 is TGCGCCAGCAGCGCCGGGACAGGGCACACAGATACGCAGTATTTT. This chain uses TRBV10-1 with TRBJ2-3, with TRBD1 matching 9 bases. Germline V gene lookup returns CDR1 WNHNN and CDR2 SYGVQD (reference sequence). After removal of 6 bases from V and 2 bases from J, the junction contained 6 bases not matched to a gene. This CDR3 is built from 15 residues.

V is TRBV28 and J is TRBJ1-5; 9 bases map to TRBD1. The CDR3 sequence is 16 residues long. Germline CDR1 MDHEN, CDR2 SYDVKM. The junction had 11 bases not matched to a gene; V was cut back by 5 bases and J by 6 bases. CDR3 nucleotide sequence: TGTGCCAGCAGTAAATTACAGGGGGCCGGGGGTCAGCCCCAGCATTTT. This codes for CASSKLQGAGGQPQHF.

In this sample, this clone turned up a few times. The rearrangement links TRBV2 to TRBJ2-3; 7 bases align to TRBD1. Germline lookup yields CDR1 SNHLY and CDR2 FYNNEI. V was clipped by 5 bases and J by 0 bases; unmatched bases: 2. The CDR3 loop spans 14 amino acids. The CDR3 here is CASSRQGSTDTQYF. The CDR3 bases are TGTGCCAGCAGTCGACAGGGAAGCACAGATACGCAGTATTTT.

This chain's CDR3 is CAWSTGTETGELFF. CDR3 in DNA: TGTGCCTGGAGTACCGGGACAGAGACCGGGGAGCTGTTTTTT. The gene calls are TRBV30 and TRBJ2-2; 7 nucleotides agree with TRBD1. The V and J ends lost 2 bases and 5 bases, in that order; junction bases with no gene match: 5. CDR3 size: 14 residues. Germline assignment: CDR1 GTSNPN and CDR2 SVGIG (reference sequence).

The chain couples TRBV19 to TRBJ1-1; maybe TRBD1 (6 bases). V lost 7 bases and J lost 0, with 12 bases in between. CDR3 length: 14 residues. The V gene's germline CDR1 is LNHDA and CDR2 SQIVND (reference sequence). DNA of the CDR3: TGTGCCAGTAACCCGGGACAAATGAACACTGAAGCTTTCTTT. Translated: CASNPGQMNTEAFF.

A note on this clone: The same CDR3 is also encoded by other DNA sequences in this sample. The gene calls are TRBV5-1 and TRBJ1-1; D is unclear. The germline V gene has CDR1 SGHRS and CDR2 YFSETQ. Between the trimmed V and J ends, which lost 0 bases and 0 bases, there was a span of 3 bases. The CDR3 length is 13 residues. This CDR3 reads CASSLVVNTEAFF. The CDR3 DNA sequence: TGCGCCAGCAGCTTGGTGGTGAACACTGAAGCTTTCTTT.

This sequence joins TRBV7-2 and TRBJ2-7; D is perhaps TRBD2 (5 bases). The CDR3 loop spans 14 amino acids. Per the germline V gene, CDR1 is SGHTA and CDR2 is FQGNSA. V was trimmed by 3 bases and J by 6 bases, leaving 15 bases between them. This chain's CDR3 is CASSLMALRGEQYF. CDR3 DNA sequence: TGTGCCAGCAGCTTGATGGCCCTACGGGGCGAGCAGTACTTC.

V is TRBV7-2 and J is TRBJ1-6, with D possibly being TRBD1 (5 bases). This CDR3 region has 15 residues. Deletions cut 0 bases from V and 8 bases from J, with 11 bases between. From germline, CDR1 is SGHTA and CDR2 FQGNSA. CDR3 sequence (DNA): TGTGCCAGCAGCTTAGCGCTCCAGGGAGATTCACCCCTCCACTTT. Translation gives CASSLALQGDSPLHF. The full variable domain, its missing parts supplied by reference TRBV7-2 and TRBJ1-6, is GAGVSQSPSNKVTEKGKDVELRCDPISGHTALYWYRQSLGQGLEFLIYFQGNSAPDKSGLPSDRFSAERTGGSVSTLTIQRTQQEDSAVYLCASSLALQGDSPLHFGNGTRLTVT.

This clone has only a few counts. The chain joins TRBV6-1 to TRBJ1-5; no clear D. Germline values: CDR1 MNHNS, CDR2 SASEGT. The CDR3 has 12 amino acids. Trimming removed 1 base from V and 6 bases from J, with 4 bases in between. This chain's CDR3 is CASSEGFQPQHF. CDR3 in DNA: TGTGCCAGCAGTGAAGGATTTCAGCCCCAGCATTTT.

The genes are TRBV5-1 and TRBJ2-2; 8 bases align to TRBD1. Germline lookup yields CDR1 SGHRS and CDR2 YFSETQ. Trimming took 7 bases from V and 4 from J; bases not matched to a gene: 6. The CDR3 runs 14 residues. CDR3 in amino acids: CASDRGDFTGELFF. For the CDR3, the DNA is TGCGCCAGCGACAGGGGAGATTTCACCGGGGAGCTGTTTTTT. Together with reference TRBV5-1 and TRBJ2-2, the CDR3 gives the full variable domain: KAGVTQTPRYLIKTRGQQVTLSCSPISGHRSVSWYQQTPGQGLQFLFEYFSETQRNKGNFPGRFSGRQFSNSRSEMNVSTLELGDSALYLCASDRGDFTGELFFGEGSRLTVL.

V and J are TRBV18 and TRBJ2-7, with D perhaps being TRBD1 or TRBD2 (6 bases each). The CDR3 loop spans 16 amino acids. CDR1 and CDR2 (germline): KGHSH, LQKENI. The germline V and J ends were trimmed by 2 bases and 6 bases, with 20 bases remaining between them. In DNA form, the CDR3 reads TGTGCCAGCTCACCAAAGGGAGTTCAGGGGAGGAGCGAGCAGTACTTC. This gives the protein CASSPKGVQGRSEQYF.

J is TRBJ2-4 and V is TRBV2, with 12 bases lining up with TRBD2. This CDR3 comprises 16 residues. Germline V gives CDR1 SNHLY, CDR2 FYNNEI. Germline trimming cut 1 base from V and 7 bases from J; bases unmatched to any gene: 5. The CDR3 reads CASSEETSGSLNIQYF. In DNA, the CDR3 is TGTGCCAGCAGTGAAGAGACTAGCGGGAGTTTGAACATTCAGTACTTC.

This clone was detected once. The gene calls are TRBV27 and TRBJ2-7; 10 nucleotides agree with TRBD2. Trimming removed 5 bases from V and 2 bases from J; junction bases left unmatched: 3. Germline V gives CDR1 MNHEY, CDR2 SMNVEV (reference sequence). The CDR3 length is 14 residues. This CDR3 reads CASSPAGGAYEQYF. In nucleotides, the CDR3 is TGTGCCAGCAGTCCAGCGGGAGGGGCCTACGAGCAGTACTTC.

The chain couples TRBV5-1 to TRBJ1-4; TRBD1 matches 9 bases. V lost 4 bases to trimming and J lost 8 bases; unmatched junction nucleotides: 6. CDR1 is SGHRS and CDR2 is YFSETQ in the germline V gene. The CDR3 consists of 14 residues. CDR3 DNA sequence: TGCGCCAGCAGCACGGGACAGGGAGGCGAAAAACTGTTTTTT. Translating it yields CASSTGQGGEKLFF.

This clone was counted a few times. At one of its ends the junction is not consistent with the germline gene, which may arise from a read error. This chain connects TRBV19 to TRBJ2-1, with 13 bases that match TRBD2. In germline, CDR1 is LNHDA, CDR2 SQIVND (reference sequence). The CDR3 is 16 amino acids. The CDR3 DNA sequence: TGTGCCAGTAGTTTAGAAATACTAGCGGGAGGGAGGGAGCAGTTCTTC. This codes for CASSLEILAGGREQFF.

DNA of the CDR3: TGCGCCAGCAGCTGGGGGGATAGGGACTACAATGAGCAGTTCTTC. Translation gives CASSWGDRDYNEQFF. The chain links TRBV5-1 to TRBJ2-1; a weak D match, TRBD2 (6 bases). This CDR3 region has 15 residues. CDR1 and CDR2 from the germline V gene are SGHRS and YFSETQ. Trimming stripped 3 bases from V and 3 bases from J, with 13 bases between.

This clone was observed at least ten times. V is TRBV5-1 and J is TRBJ2-3; TRBD1 matches at 8 bases. Germline V gene lookup returns CDR1 SGHRS and CDR2 YFSETQ. The CDR3 length is 16 residues. Losses at the gene ends were 1 base for V and 0 bases for J; bases not matched to a gene: 4. Here the CDR3 reads CASSLSQGASTDTQYF. The CDR3 coding sequence is TGCGCCAGCAGCTTGAGTCAGGGGGCGAGCACAGATACGCAGTATTTT.

The rearrangement joins TRBV19 to TRBJ1-1; tentative D call: TRBD1 (6 bases). Trimming took off 5 bases at V and 10 bases at J, with 14 bases between the two ends. In germline, CDR1 is LNHDA, CDR2 SQIVND (reference sequence). The CDR3 covers 12 residues. This CDR3 is CASSLTGAGAFF. As DNA, the CDR3 is TGTGCCAGTAGTTTGACAGGAGCAGGAGCTTTCTTT.

This clone has just a few counts. The chain recombines TRBV4-2 with TRBJ2-5, with a tentative D call TRBD1 (6 bases). Trimming removed 5 bases at V and 3 bases at J, with 13 bases between. This CDR3 spans 14 amino acids. Germline loops: CDR1 LGHNA, CDR2 YNFKEQ. Written as DNA, the CDR3 is TGTGCCAGCAGCAGGGGGAAGAAGGAAGAGACCCAGTACTTC. Protein: CASSRGKKEETQYF.

This clone was recorded at least ten times. This chain connects TRBV2 to TRBJ2-2, with a possible D match to TRBD1 (5 bases). The germline CDR1 and CDR2 sequences are SNHLY and FYNNEI. Trimming removed 7 bases at V and 8 bases at J, with 14 bases between. The CDR3 consists of 13 residues. DNA for the CDR3: TGTGCCAGCAAGGGGCCACCCGCGGGGGAGCTGTTTTTT. This encodes CASKGPPAGELFF.

This clone was counted a few times. V is TRBV27 and J is TRBJ1-2; D is undetermined. Germline V CDR1 and CDR2: MNHEY, SMNVEV (reference sequence). There are 12 residues in the CDR3. Trimming removed 5 bases at V and 7 bases at J, with 11 bases between. The CDR3 bases are TGTGCCAGCAGTATAAGAGGGTCTGGCTACACCTTC. Its translation is CASSIRGSGYTF.

V and J are TRBV2 and TRBJ2-5; D uncertain. CDR1 and CDR2 from the germline V gene are SNHLY and FYNNEI. Trimming pared 4 bases from V and 2 bases from J, leaving 8 bases between. This CDR3 is built from 13 residues. In nucleotides, the CDR3 is TGTGCCAGCAGTGTTGGGCAGCAAGAGACCCAGTACTTC. This translates into CASSVGQQETQYF.

The chain carries TRBV7-9 and TRBJ2-5, with TRBD2 matching over 10 bases. Germline lookup yields CDR1 SEHNR and CDR2 FQNEAQ (reference sequence). Trimming at V came to 5 bases and at J to 4 bases, leaving 7 bases not matched to a gene. This CDR3 has 15 amino acids. The CDR3 DNA reads TGTGCCAGCAGCCCCTTGGTAGCGGGAGGAGAGACCCAGTACTTC. The encoded protein is CASSPLVAGGETQYF.

This clone appeared once. The J gene is TRBJ2-7, the V gene TRBV18; 8 bases fit TRBD1. V dropped 5 bases and J dropped 1; count of bases not matched to a gene: 13. This CDR3 region has 17 residues. The V gene's germline CDR1 is KGHSH and CDR2 LQKENI. CDR3 nucleotide sequence: TGTGCCAGCTCAAATAGCGCAGGGACAGGAAAATCCTACGAGCAGTACTTC. Translated: CASSNSAGTGKSYEQYF.